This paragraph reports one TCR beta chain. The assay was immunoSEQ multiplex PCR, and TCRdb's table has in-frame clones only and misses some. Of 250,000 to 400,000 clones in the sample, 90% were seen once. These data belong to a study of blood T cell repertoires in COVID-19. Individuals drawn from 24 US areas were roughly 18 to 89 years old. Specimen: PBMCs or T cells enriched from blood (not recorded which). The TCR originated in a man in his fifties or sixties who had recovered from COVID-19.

DNA of the CDR3: TGTGCCAGCAGCTACGACAGGGGCGCATGGTACACTGAAGCTTTCTTT. This translates into CASSYDRGAWYTEAFF. The V gene is TRBV5-5, the J gene TRBJ1-1, with 8 bases aligning to TRBD1. The CDR3 runs to 16 residues. Germline V gene sequence: CDR1 SGHKS, CDR2 YYEKEE (reference sequence). J was trimmed by 3 bases and V by 3 bases; bases with no gene match: 10.